The 4 T cell receptor beta chains given below trace back to one sample, sequenced in a study of blood T cell repertoires in COVID-19. Assay: immunoSEQ multiplex PCR; the TCRdb copy retains only in-frame clones and omits some. The table lists over 150,000 clones, 80% to 90% of them singletons. The sequencing sample was made of peripheral blood. Receptors were obtained from a man aged 30 to 45 with acute or convalescent COVID-19.

This chain connects TRBV13 to TRBJ2-7; 8 bases agree with TRBD1. V shed 5 bases, J shed 4 bases, and the junction held 7 bases outside the gene matches. Germline values: CDR1 PRHDT, CDR2 FYEKMQ (reference sequence). The CDR3 is 14 residues long. The CDR3 spells CASSTAGTGYEQYF. CDR3 coding DNA: TGTGCCAGCAGCACAGCCGGGACAGGATACGAGCAGTACTTC.

V gene TRBV4-1 combines with J gene TRBJ2-7; D possibly corresponds to TRBD2 (7 bases). Germline CDR1 is MGHRA and CDR2 is YSYEKL. V dropped 0 bases and J dropped 6 bases, with 21 bases sitting between them. The CDR3 spans 17 residues. The CDR3 coding sequence is TGCGCCAGCAGCCAAGATCGTTGGGGGGGGGCCCGTGGCGAGCAGTACTTC. Its protein product is CASSQDRWGGARGEQYF.

V and J are TRBV5-6 and TRBJ2-7; 10 bases map to TRBD1. CDR3 length: 15 residues. V lost 5 bases, J lost 4 bases, and 9 bases stayed unmatched. Germline CDR1 is SGHDT and CDR2 is YYEEEE. As DNA, the CDR3 is TGTGCCAGCAGTCCCCCGGGACAGGGGACTTACGAGCAGTACTTC. It yields the protein CASSPPGQGTYEQYF.

The genes are TRBV4-1 and TRBJ2-6; possibly TRBD1 for D (6 bases). This CDR3 region has 18 residues. V lost 4 bases and J lost 0, with 16 bases in between. Per the germline V gene, CDR1 is MGHRA and CDR2 is YSYEKL. In DNA form, the CDR3 reads TGCGCCAGCAGCCCAGATGTGGGGGCTAGCTCTGGGGCCAACGTCCTGACTTTC. Residues: CASSPDVGASSGANVLTF.